This passage covers 17 T cell receptor beta chains from one sample sequenced in a study of identifying expanded T cells in peripheral blood. Data came from immunoSEQ multiplex PCR; TCRdb stores just in-frame clones and leaves some out. The sample lists some 97,000 clones, 88% seen once, with just over 5.5% in the top ten. The sample was blood. Every receptor here comes from a person aged 18 to 70 in good health.

The chain uses TRBV18 and TRBJ1-2, with no clear D. Trimming shortened V by 3 bases and J by 2 bases, and 16 bases separated the two germline ends. This CDR3 is built from 16 residues. The germline V gene encodes CDR1 KGHSH and CDR2 LQKENI. The CDR3 DNA reads as TGTGCCAGCTCACCCCGGGCGCCCGACGTGAACTATGGCTACACCTTC. Residues: CASSPRAPDVNYGYTF.

The chain joins TRBV2 to TRBJ1-6, with a weak D call TRBD1 (5 bases). The germline V gene has CDR1 SNHLY and CDR2 FYNNEI. The V and J ends lost 1 base and 9 bases respectively, with 13 bases between them. The CDR3 covers 15 residues. CDR3 in DNA: TGTGCCAGCAGTGAAGGGCAGGGAGGTGGTTCACCCCTCCACTTT. This translates into CASSEGQGGGSPLHF.

The gene calls are TRBV6-6 and TRBJ2-3; D not certain. Deletions cut 6 bases from V and 5 bases from J, with 9 bases between. The CDR3 runs to 12 residues. Germline values: CDR1 MNHNY, CDR2 SVGAGI (reference sequence). CDR3: CASSLQGDTQYF. The DNA for the CDR3 is TGTGCCAGCAGCCTACAAGGAGATACGCAGTATTTT.

J is TRBJ1-2 and V is TRBV30; tentative D call: TRBD1 (5 bases). This CDR3 has 14 residues. V was cut by 7 bases and J by 4 bases, with 19 bases left in between. Germline values: CDR1 GTSNPN, CDR2 SVGIG (reference sequence). This chain's CDR3 is CASQTGGKVYGYTF. The CDR3 bases are TGTGCCTCACAAACTGGGGGGAAAGTCTATGGCTACACCTTC. The full variable domain, completed using reference TRBV30 and TRBJ1-2, is SQTIHQWPATLVQPVGSPLSLECTVEGTSNPNLYWYRQAAGRGLQLLFYSVGIGQISSEVPQNLSASRPQDRQFILSSKKLLLSDSGFYLCASQTGGKVYGYTFGSGTRLTVV.

The chain recombines TRBV19 with TRBJ2-7, with D maybe TRBD1 (6 bases). Germline CDR1 LNHDA, CDR2 SQIVND (reference sequence). Trimming took off 6 bases at V and 5 bases at J, with 14 bases between the two ends. CDR3 size: 13 residues. The CDR3 DNA reads TGTGCCAGTAGCGTCACAGGGACCCACGAGCAGTACTTC. Its translation is CASSVTGTHEQYF.

The gene calls are TRBV30 and TRBJ2-1; TRBD2 aligns across 10 bases. Germline assignment: CDR1 GTSNPN and CDR2 SVGIG (reference sequence). Germline trimming cut 8 bases from V and 9 bases from J; bases unmatched to any gene: 19. CDR3 length: 16 residues. CDR3 bases: TGTGCCGCGCGGGGCTTCAGCGGGAGGGCCGGTTTTGAGCAGTTCTTC. Encoded protein: CAARGFSGRAGFEQFF.

V and J are TRBV30 and TRBJ1-1, with D unclear. The CDR3 spans 10 residues. The V and J ends lost 6 bases and 6 bases respectively, with 8 bases between them. The germline CDR1 and CDR2 sequences are GTSNPN and SVGIG (reference sequence). This chain's CDR3 is CACSPAEAFF. The CDR3 DNA reads TGTGCCTGTTCCCCCGCTGAAGCTTTCTTT.

This rearrangement joins TRBV19 to TRBJ2-7, with 11 nucleotides matching TRBD2. CDR3 size: 15 residues. Germline CDR1 is LNHDA and CDR2 is SQIVND (reference sequence). V lost 3 bases and J lost 5; bases outside the gene matches: 6. In DNA, the CDR3 is TGTGCCAGTAGTATGGGACTAGCGGCTCGGGACGAGCAGTACTTC. Its protein product is CASSMGLAARDEQYF.

This sequence joins TRBV2 and TRBJ2-1; D perhaps matches TRBD2 (5 bases). With 6 bases removed from V and 12 bases from J, the gap between germline ends came to 15 bases. In germline, CDR1 is SNHLY, CDR2 FYNNEI. The CDR3 is made up of 12 amino acids. CDR3 amino acids: CASRTFGSGQFF. The DNA for the CDR3 is TGTGCCAGCAGAACCTTTGGGAGCGGGCAGTTCTTC.

This clone occurred a few times. V is TRBV7-2 and J is TRBJ1-2; the match to TRBD1 covers 9 bases. Germline V gene lookup returns CDR1 SGHTA and CDR2 FQGNSA. The CDR3 consists of 15 residues. V was clipped by 3 bases and J by 8 bases; unmatched bases: 10. CDR3 coding DNA: TGTGCCAGCAGCTTCCGGGGGACAGGGAAGGACGGCTACACCTTC. Its translation is CASSFRGTGKDGYTF.

The chain employs TRBV19 and TRBJ1-1; 7 bases align to TRBD1. CDR1 and CDR2 from the germline V gene are LNHDA and SQIVND (reference sequence). This CDR3 is 16 amino acids long. With 4 bases clipped from V and 3 bases from J, the junction kept 11 bases outside the gene matches. CDR3: CASSRTSFTGDTEAFF. Here the CDR3 DNA reads TGTGCCAGTAGTAGAACTTCCTTTACAGGGGACACTGAAGCTTTCTTT. Complete variable domain (other parts from reference TRBV19 and TRBJ1-1): DGGITQSPKYLFRKEGQNVTLSCEQNLNHDAMYWYRQDPGQGLRLIYYSQIVNDFQKGDIAEGYSVSREKKESFPLTVTSAQKNPTAFYLCASSRTSFTGDTEAFFGQGTRLTVV.

The chain employs TRBV9 and TRBJ2-2; maybe TRBD2 (5 bases). The germline V gene has CDR1 SGDLS and CDR2 YYNGEE. The CDR3 runs to 14 residues. Trimming left V 4 bases short and J 3 bases short, with 10 bases between. CDR3: CASSPSDYTGELFF. CDR3 DNA sequence: TGTGCCAGCAGCCCCTCGGACTACACCGGGGAGCTGTTTTTT.

The chain carries TRBV19 and TRBJ2-2; the match to TRBD1 covers 10 bases. V dropped 6 bases and J dropped 5; count of bases not matched to a gene: 6. The germline V gene has CDR1 LNHDA and CDR2 SQIVND (reference sequence). The CDR3 has 15 amino acids. CDR3 protein: CASRPGTGETGELFF. CDR3 nucleotide sequence: TGTGCCAGTAGGCCCGGGACAGGGGAAACCGGGGAGCTGTTTTTT.

This chain connects TRBV19 to TRBJ2-1; D call uncertain. This CDR3 comprises 14 residues. V was clipped by 5 bases and J by 1 base, with 9 bases between them. CDR1 and CDR2 from the germline V gene are LNHDA and SQIVND (reference sequence). CDR3 amino acids: CASSDLSSYNEQFF. As DNA, the CDR3 is TGTGCCAGTAGTGATCTAAGTTCCTACAATGAGCAGTTCTTC. The full variable domain, with the rest looked up from reference TRBV19 and TRBJ2-1, is DGGITQSPKYLFRKEGQNVTLSCEQNLNHDAMYWYRQDPGQGLRLIYYSQIVNDFQKGDIAEGYSVSREKKESFPLTVTSAQKNPTAFYLCASSDLSSYNEQFFGPGTRLTVL.

This clone was counted a single time. The chain uses TRBV5-4 and TRBJ1-1, with D possibly matching TRBD1 (5 bases). With 3 bases removed from V and 1 base from J, the gap between germline ends came to 10 bases. Germline V gives CDR1 SGHNT, CDR2 YYREEE (reference sequence). CDR3 length: 14 residues. CDR3 nucleotide sequence: TGTGCCAGCAGCTACCTGCAGGGGAACACTGAAGCTTTCTTT. It translates to CASSYLQGNTEAFF.

V is TRBV11-2 and J is TRBJ2-4, with 8 positions matching TRBD2. The trim removed 1 base at V and 8 bases at J, leaving 4 bases unmatched. CDR1 and CDR2 from the germline V gene are SGHAT and FQNNGV. CDR3 length equals 14 residues. The CDR3 spells CASSLANGGDIQYF. CDR3 DNA: TGTGCCAGCAGCTTAGCGAACGGGGGGGACATTCAGTACTTC.

There are a few counts of this clone. The V gene is TRBV7-9, the J gene TRBJ2-1, with D unclear. From germline, CDR1 is SEHNR and CDR2 FQNEAQ (reference sequence). The CDR3 has 14 residues. Between the trimmed V and J ends, which lost 5 bases and 1 base, there was a span of 9 bases. For the CDR3, the DNA is TGTGCCAGCAGCCATAGCAGGTCCTACAATGAGCAGTTCTTC. Protein product: CASSHSRSYNEQFF.